This is a list of T cell receptor beta chains from one sample in a study of T cells in tuberculosis. This table comes from immunoSEQ multiplex PCR, and its TCRdb copy is limited to in-frame clones, with some not included. The sample carries roughly 30,000 clones, about 89% recorded once. The sequenced sample was PBMCs. The receptors were sampled from a donor between 10 and 29 years old with latent tuberculosis or without tuberculosis infection. Both conserved end residues are part of each CDR3. The order of the fields is clone size, V gene, D gene, J gene, CDR3 protein, CDR3 DNA. A D gene is named only where the DNA matches it firmly. Some rows mark clone size as missing; the rest say once, few, many or name a class of expanded clone.

-	TRBV7-2	TRBD1	TRBJ2-5	CASSFTRDRGETQYF	TGTGCCAGCAGCTTCACTCGGGACAGGGGAGAGACCCAGTACTTC
-	TRBV6-4	TRBD2	TRBJ2-1	CASSEGTSEYNEQFF	TGTGCCAGCAGCGAGGGGACTAGCGAATACAATGAGCAGTTCTTC
-	TRBV7-2	TRBD2	TRBJ2-3	CASSLAHGRAGDTQYF	TGTGCCAGCAGCTTAGCGCACGGGAGGGCGGGAGATACGCAGTATTTT
-	TRBV4-3	-	TRBJ2-3	CASSKGGASSTDTQYF	TGCGCCAGCAGTAAAGGGGGGGCATCTAGCACAGATACGCAGTATTTT
-	TRBV15	TRBD1	TRBJ1-5	CATSSEGQRFRNQPQHF	TGTGCCACCAGCAGTGAGGGACAGCGCTTCCGCAACCAGCCCCAGCATTTT
few	TRBV27	TRBD2	TRBJ2-7	CASSSGLAIEQYF	TGTGCCAGCAGTTCGGGACTAGCGATCGAGCAGTACTTC
-	TRBV5-1	-	TRBJ2-5	CASSLVPEETQYF	TGCGCCAGCAGCTTGGTTCCCGAAGAGACCCAGTACTTC
-	TRBV5-1	-	TRBJ2-3	CASSFYRETDTQYF	TGCGCCAGCAGCTTCTACAGGGAGACAGATACGCAGTATTTT
-	TRBV15	-	TRBJ2-1	CATSPGQTGSEQFF	TGTGCCACCAGTCCGGGACAAACGGGTAGTGAGCAGTTCTTC
few	TRBV5-6	-	TRBJ1-1	CASSLGPGTEAFF	TGTGCCAGCAGCTTGGGGCCGGGGACTGAAGCTTTCTTT
-	TRBV11-3	-	TRBJ2-2	CASSGRITNTGELFF	TGTGCCAGCAGCGGCCGTATTACGAACACCGGGGAGCTGTTTTTT
-	TRBV11-2	-	TRBJ1-1	CASSLGENEAFF	TGTGCCAGCAGCTTAGGGGAGAATGAAGCTTTCTTT
-	TRBV25-1	TRBD1	TRBJ1-5	CASSDGAGGKEPQHF	TGTGCCAGCAGTGATGGAGCAGGGGGCAAGGAGCCCCAGCATTTT
-	TRBV15	-	TRBJ1-3	CATSRDTSYLSGNTIYF	TGTGCCACCAGCAGAGATACGAGCTACTTGTCTGGAAACACCATATATTTT
-	TRBV2	-	TRBJ2-2	CASSDHLGAGELFF	TGTGCCAGCAGTGACCATCTAGGCGCCGGGGAGCTGTTTTTT
-	TRBV20-1	-	TRBJ2-7	CSAPKTYEQYF	TGCAGTGCGCCTAAAACTTACGAGCAGTACTTC
-	TRBV2	TRBD2	TRBJ2-1	CASRLAGNYNEQFF	TGTGCCAGCAGACTAGCGGGGAACTACAATGAGCAGTTCTTC
-	TRBV5-1	-	TRBJ1-2	CASRTRAAGVYPRWHVGSYGYTF	TGCGCCAGCCGCACTCGAGCGGCCGGGGTATACCCGAGATGGCATGTAGGGAGCTATGGCTACACCTTC
-	TRBV14	TRBD1	TRBJ1-1	CASSVGQGSFPTEAFF	TGTGCCAGCAGCGTAGGACAGGGTTCTTTTCCCACTGAAGCTTTCTTT
-	TRBV4-1	-	TRBJ1-2	CASSQDIYGTLVYYYGYTF	TGCGCCAGCAGCCAAGATATCTATGGGACACTGGTCTATTACTATGGCTACACCTTC
-	TRBV5-1	-	TRBJ2-7	CASSTRGRGASHEQYF	TGCGCCAGCAGCACAAGGGGCAGGGGCGCTTCCCACGAGCAGTACTTC
few	TRBV14	-	TRBJ2-1	CASRDSSYNEQFF	TGTGCCAGCAGGGACAGCTCCTACAATGAGCAGTTCTTC